The sample holds a few counts of the clone carrying this TCR beta chain. Participants came from fewer than 25 US areas, aged roughly 18 to 95 years. Grouping used clinical history reported by participants in a survey and questionnaire. The repertoire was sequenced with immunoSEQ multiplex PCR; TCRdb's copy has only in-frame clones and lacks some. The table has just over 300,000 clones, 85% to 90% seen once. The data were taken from a study of blood T cell repertoires in COVID-19. Overall study: Acute-phase and convalescent COVID-19 samples originated in the United States, Italy and Spain. PBMCs, B-cell-depleted T cells, or T cells were the source of the cDNA or gDNA that made up the material.

Losses at the gene ends were 7 bases for V and 4 bases for J; bases not matched to a gene: 8. This CDR3 is 14 amino acids long. Germline V gene lookup returns CDR1 MDHEN and CDR2 SYDVKM. The V and J genes are TRBV28 and TRBJ1-1, with 8 bases lining up with TRBD1. The clonotype originates from a man between 25 and 39 years old who had recovered from COVID-19. Sequencing input: PBMCs or T cells enriched from blood (not recorded which). The CDR3 spells CASTQQGGITEAFF. CDR3 bases: TGTGCCAGCACCCAACAGGGGGGGATCACTGAAGCTTTCTTT. Based on the CDR3 plus reference TRBV28 and TRBJ1-1, the full variable domain is DVKVTQSSRYLVKRTGEKVFLECVQDMDHENMFWYRQDPGLGLRLIYFSYDVKMKEKGDIPEGYSVSREKKERFSLILESASTNQTSMYLCASTQQGGITEAFFGQGTRLTVV.